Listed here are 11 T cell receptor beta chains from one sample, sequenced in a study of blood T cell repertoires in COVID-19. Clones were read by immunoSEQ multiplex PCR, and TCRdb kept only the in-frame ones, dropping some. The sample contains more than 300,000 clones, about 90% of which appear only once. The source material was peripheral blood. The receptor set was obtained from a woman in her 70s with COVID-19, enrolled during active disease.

The CDR3 region is CASSLGQGWFF. The CDR3 DNA follows: TGTGCCAGCAGTTTAGGGCAGGGTTGGTTCTTC. V is TRBV27 and J is TRBJ2-1; TRBD1 might be the D (5 bases). This CDR3 is built from 11 residues. V was cut by 2 bases and J by 15 bases, with 11 bases left in between. Germline V gene sequence: CDR1 MNHEY, CDR2 SMNVEV (reference sequence).

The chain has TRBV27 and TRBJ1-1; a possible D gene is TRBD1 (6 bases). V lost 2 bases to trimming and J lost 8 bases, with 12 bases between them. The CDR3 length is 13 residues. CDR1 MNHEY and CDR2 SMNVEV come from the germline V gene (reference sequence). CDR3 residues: CASSLLGDIEAFF. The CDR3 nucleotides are TGTGCCAGCAGTTTACTCGGGGACATAGAAGCTTTCTTT.

This CDR3 reads CATSATGTIVSTDTQYF. DNA of the CDR3: TGTGCCACCAGTGCGACCGGGACTATCGTGAGCACAGATACGCAGTATTTT. The chain employs TRBV24-1 and TRBJ2-3; 7 bases map to TRBD2. V lost 5 bases and J lost 0; bases outside the gene matches: 10. Germline CDR1 and CDR2: KGHDR and SFDVKD. This CDR3 comprises 17 residues.

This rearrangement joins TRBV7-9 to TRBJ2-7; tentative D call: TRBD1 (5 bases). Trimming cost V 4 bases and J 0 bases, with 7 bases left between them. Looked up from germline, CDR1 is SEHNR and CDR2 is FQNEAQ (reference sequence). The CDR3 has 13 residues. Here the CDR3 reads CASSSDSSYEQYF. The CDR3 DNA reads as TGTGCCAGCAGCTCTGACAGCTCCTACGAGCAGTACTTC.

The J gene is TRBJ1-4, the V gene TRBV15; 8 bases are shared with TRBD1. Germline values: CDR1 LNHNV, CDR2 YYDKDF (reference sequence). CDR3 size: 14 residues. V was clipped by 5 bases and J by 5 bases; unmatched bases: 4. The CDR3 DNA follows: TGTGCCACCAGCGTCCGGACAGGGAATGAAAAACTGTTTTTT. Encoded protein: CATSVRTGNEKLFF.

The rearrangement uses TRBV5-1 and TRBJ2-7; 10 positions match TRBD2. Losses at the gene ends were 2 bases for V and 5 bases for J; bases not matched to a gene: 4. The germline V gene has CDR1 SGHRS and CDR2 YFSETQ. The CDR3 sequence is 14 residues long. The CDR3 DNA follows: TGCGCCAGCAGCTTTTCTAGCGGGGGAAACGAGCAGTACTTC. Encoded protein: CASSFSSGGNEQYF. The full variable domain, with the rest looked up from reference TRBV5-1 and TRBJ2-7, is KAGVTQTPRYLIKTRGQQVTLSCSPISGHRSVSWYQQTPGQGLQFLFEYFSETQRNKGNFPGRFSGRQFSNSRSEMNVSTLELGDSALYLCASSFSSGGNEQYFGPGTRLTVT.

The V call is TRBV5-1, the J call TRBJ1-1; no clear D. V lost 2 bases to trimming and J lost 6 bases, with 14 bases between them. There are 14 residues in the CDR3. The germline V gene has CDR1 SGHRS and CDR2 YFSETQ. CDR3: CASSFAPKRAEAFF. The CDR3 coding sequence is TGCGCCAGCAGCTTCGCCCCGAAGAGGGCTGAAGCTTTCTTT.

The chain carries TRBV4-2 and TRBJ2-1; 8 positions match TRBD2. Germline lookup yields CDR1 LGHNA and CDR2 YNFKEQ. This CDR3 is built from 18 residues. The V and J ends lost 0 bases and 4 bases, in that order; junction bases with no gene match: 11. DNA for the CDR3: TGTGCCAGCAGCCAAGAACTCAACGGGGGGGTAATTTACAATGAGCAGTTCTTC. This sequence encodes CASSQELNGGVIYNEQFF.

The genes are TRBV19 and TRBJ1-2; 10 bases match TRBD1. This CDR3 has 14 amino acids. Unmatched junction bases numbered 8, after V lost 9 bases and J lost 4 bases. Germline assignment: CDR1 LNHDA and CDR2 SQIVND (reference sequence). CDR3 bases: TGTGCCAGCCTCCGGGACAGGGGCTCCTATGGCTACACCTTC. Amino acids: CASLRDRGSYGYTF.

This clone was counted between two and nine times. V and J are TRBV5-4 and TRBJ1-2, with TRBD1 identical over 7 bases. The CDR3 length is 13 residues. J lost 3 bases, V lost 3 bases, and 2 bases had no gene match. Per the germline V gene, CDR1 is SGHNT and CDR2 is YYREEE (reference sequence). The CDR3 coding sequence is TGTGCCAGCAGCTCCGGACAGGACTATGGCTACACCTTC. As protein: CASSSGQDYGYTF.

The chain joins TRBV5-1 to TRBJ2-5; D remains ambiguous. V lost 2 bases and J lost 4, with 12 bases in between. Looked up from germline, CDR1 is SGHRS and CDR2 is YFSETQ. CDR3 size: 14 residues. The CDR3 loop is CASSFGPAGETQYF. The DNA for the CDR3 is TGCGCCAGCAGCTTTGGGCCCGCTGGAGAGACCCAGTACTTC.